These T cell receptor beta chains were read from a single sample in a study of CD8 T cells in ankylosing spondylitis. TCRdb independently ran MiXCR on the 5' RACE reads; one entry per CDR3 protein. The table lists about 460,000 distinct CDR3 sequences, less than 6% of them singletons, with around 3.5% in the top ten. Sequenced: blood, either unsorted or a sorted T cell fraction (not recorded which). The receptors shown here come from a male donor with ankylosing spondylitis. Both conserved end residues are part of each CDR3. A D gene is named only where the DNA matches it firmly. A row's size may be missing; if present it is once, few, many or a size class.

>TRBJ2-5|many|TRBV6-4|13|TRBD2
CASSVERGETQYF
TGTGCCAGCAGTGTGGAGCGGGGAGAGACCCAGTACTTC
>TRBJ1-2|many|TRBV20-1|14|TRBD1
CSAIDRAYNYGYTF
TGCAGTGCTATTGACAGGGCTTATAACTATGGCTACACCTTC
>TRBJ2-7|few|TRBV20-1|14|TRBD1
CSAREDRAPREQYF
TGCAGTGCTAGGGAGGACAGGGCTCCTCGCGAGCAGTACTTC
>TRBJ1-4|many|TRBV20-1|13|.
CSARRSTNEKLFF
TGCAGTGCTAGAAGGTCAACTAATGAAAAACTGTTTTTT
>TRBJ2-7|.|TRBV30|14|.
CAWMSGISFYEQYF
TGTGCCTGGATGTCCGGGATTTCGTTTTACGAGCAGTACTTC
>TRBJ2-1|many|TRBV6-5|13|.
CASSYGPDNEQFF
TGTGCCAGCAGTTACGGACCGGACAATGAGCAGTTCTTC
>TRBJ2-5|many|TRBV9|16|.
CASSVEPQGRSETQYF
TGTGCCAGCAGCGTAGAACCCCAGGGGAGGTCGGAGACCCAGTACTTC
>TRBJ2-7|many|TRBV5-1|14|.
CASSLGGFSYEQYF
TGCGCCAGCAGCCTGGGGGGATTCTCCTACGAGCAGTACTTC
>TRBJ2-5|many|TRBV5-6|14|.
CASSLGPEGETQYF
TGTGCCAGCAGCTTAGGCCCTGAGGGAGAGACCCAGTACTTC
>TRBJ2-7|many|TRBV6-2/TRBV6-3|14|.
CASLSGTHSYEQYF
TGTGCCAGTCTCTCCGGGACACACTCCTACGAGCAGTACTTC